The 9 T cell receptor beta chains below were found in one sample sequenced in a study of response to subunit inactivated influenza vaccine. TCRdb fed the RT-PCR reads into MiXCR, producing one record per CDR3 protein. Found here are about 610,000 distinct CDR3 sequences, 11% to 15% of them singletons; the top ten hold around 10%. The source material was PBMCs from blood, sampled roughly 12 days after vaccination. The receptors stem from a man in his forties or fifties who received an inactivated influenza vaccine.

This clonotype was picked up a small number of times. This CDR3 reads CASSLAAGWADTQYF. The CDR3, as DNA: TGTGCCAGCAGCTTAGCGGCAGGGTGGGCAGATACGCAGTATTTT. The J gene is TRBJ2-3, the V gene TRBV7-2; possible D gene TRBD1, 5 bases. Germline V gene lookup returns CDR1 SGHTA and CDR2 FQGNSA. The V gene lost 0 bases and the J gene lost 4 bases, with 11 bases spanning the gap. The CDR3 runs 15 residues.

The chain has TRBV4-3 and TRBJ1-2; TRBD1 matches at 8 bases. The CDR3 sequence is 15 residues long. Losses at the gene ends were 0 bases for V and 3 bases for J; bases not matched to a gene: 3. Per germline, CDR1 LGHNA and CDR2 YSLEER. The CDR3 DNA reads TGCGCCAGCAGCCAAGACGGACAGGGCTACTATGGCTACACCTTC. Its translation is CASSQDGQGYYGYTF.

This clonotype was seen a few times. The chain uses TRBV6-1 and TRBJ2-2, with D possibly called TRBD1 or TRBD2 (5 bases each). This CDR3 contains 15 residues. CDR1 is MNHNS, CDR2 SASEGT, per germline. V lost 6 bases to trimming and J lost 5 bases, with 16 bases between them. CDR3 region: CASSIGTLRTGELFF. As DNA, the CDR3 is TGTGCCAGCAGCATTGGGACCCTCCGGACCGGGGAGCTGTTTTTT.

This clonotype has just a few counts. The chain has TRBV12-3 or TRBV12-4 and TRBJ1-4, with D possibly matching TRBD1 (5 bases). Trimming cost V 7 bases and J 1 base, with 19 bases left between them. This CDR3 is built from 17 residues. This CDR3 is CASKLLRGEGTNEKLFF. The CDR3 coding sequence is TGTGCCAGCAAACTGTTGCGGGGGGAAGGAACTAATGAAAAACTGTTTTTT.

This clonotype was seen at least ten times. The V gene is TRBV20-1, the J gene TRBJ1-2; D remains ambiguous. The germline V gene has CDR1 DFQATT and CDR2 SNEGSKA (reference sequence). Trimming removed 6 bases from V and 2 bases from J, with 10 bases in between. The CDR3 runs 12 residues. The CDR3 region has the DNA TGCAGTGCGCATGGACGGAACTATGGCTACACCTTC. Residues: CSAHGRNYGYTF.

This clonotype was counted a few times. This chain joins TRBV6-5 and TRBJ2-1; 10 bases are shared with TRBD1. The germline V gene encodes CDR1 MNHEY and CDR2 SVGAGI. J lost 7 bases, V lost 5 bases, and 8 bases had no gene match. CDR3 size: 15 residues. CDR3: CASSHLGQGKNEQFF. The CDR3 coding sequence is TGTGCCAGCAGTCACCTGGGACAGGGGAAGAATGAGCAGTTCTTC.

This rearrangement joins TRBV7-6 to TRBJ2-7, with TRBD2 matching 9 bases. Germline lookup yields CDR1 SGHVS and CDR2 FNYEAQ. This CDR3 spans 15 amino acids. V dropped 5 bases and J dropped 2; count of bases not matched to a gene: 7. This CDR3 reads CASSQASGAPYEQYF. For the CDR3, the DNA is TGTGCCAGCAGCCAAGCTAGCGGGGCCCCCTACGAGCAGTACTTC.

This clonotype has a handful of counts. This CDR3 reads CASSETGTRNGELFF. The DNA of the CDR3 is TGTGCCAGCAGTGAAACCGGGACTCGAAACGGGGAGCTGTTTTTT. The V gene is TRBV25-1, the J gene TRBJ2-2; TRBD2 is a possible D gene (6 bases). The V end lost 2 bases, the J end lost 7 bases, and 14 bases lay between the germline ends. Looked up from germline, CDR1 is MGHDK and CDR2 is SYGVNS. The CDR3 is 15 amino acids.

This rearrangement joins TRBV29-1 to TRBJ2-3; TRBD2 aligns across 13 bases. V shed 2 bases and J 8 bases; nucleotides not matched to a gene: 7. There are 15 residues in the CDR3. Per the germline V gene, CDR1 is SQVTM and CDR2 is ANQGSEA. Here the CDR3 DNA reads TGCAGCGTTGAACCTAGGACTAGCGGGGGTGGTACGCAGTATTTT. As protein: CSVEPRTSGGGTQYF.